This entry lists 4 T cell receptor beta chains sequenced from one sample in a study of T cells expressing NK-cell markers. TCRdb re-called the 5' RACE reads; one entry per CDR3 protein, DNA not given. The sample's table shows approximately 150,000 distinct CDR3 sequences. Sequencing input: blood T cells: a sorted CD56 or NKG2C T cell subset, CD4+ or CD8+ T cells, or bulk PBMC T cells (not recorded which). The receptors stem from a man between 18 and 29 years old in good health.

The gene calls are TRBV4-3 and TRBJ2-3. In germline, CDR1 is LGHNA, CDR2 YSLEER. The CDR3 runs 15 residues. The CDR3 spells CASSQEAEFTDTQYF.

The chain recombines TRBV7-8 with TRBJ1-1. CDR1 and CDR2 from the germline V gene are SGHVS and FQNEAQ. The CDR3 has 15 residues. The CDR3 sequence is CASSVPGLMNTEAFF.

This chain joins TRBV20-1 and TRBJ2-7; lacking DNA, the TRBD1 call made by TCRdb goes unchecked. Per the germline V gene, CDR1 is DFQATT and CDR2 is SNEGSKA (reference sequence). The CDR3 has 15 residues. CDR3 residues: CSARETGTPTGEQYF.

The V and J genes are TRBV30 and TRBJ2-3; the TRBD1 assignment by TCRdb is unverifiable without DNA. CDR3 length: 14 residues. Germline CDR1 and CDR2: GTSNPN and SVGIG (reference sequence). CDR3 sequence: CAWSPGVATDTQYF. Complete variable domain (other parts from reference TRBV30 and TRBJ2-3): SQTIHQWPATLVQPVGSPLSLECTVEGTSNPNLYWYRQAAGRGLQLLFYSVGIGQISSEVPQNLSASRPQDRQFILSSKKLLLSDSGFYLCAWSPGVATDTQYFGPGTRLTVL.